The T cell receptor (beta chain) under discussion was sequenced for a study of metastatic and nonmetastatic thyroid tumors. Study-level background: Malignant thyroid and benign thyroid patients provided blood and tumor or nodule tissue whose repertoires were compared. Whole-study results and caveats: For both blood and tumor, malignant thyroid tumors reportedly showed significantly higher TCR beta diversity than benign nodules did.

TCRdb recomputed clones from the PCR reads via MiXCR. The sample contains roughly 18,000 clones, 25% to 35% of which appear only once. CDR1 and CDR2 (germline): DFQATT, SNEGSKA (reference sequence). This CDR3 region has 15 residues. With regard to this clone: No antigen is known for it.

All patients reached thyroid surgery having received no treatment beforehand. This sequence joins TRBV20-1 and TRBJ2-3, with 10 nucleotides matching TRBD2. Source material: tumor tissue. The sequence was obtained from a male donor with papillary thyroid cancer or a benign thyroid nodule (not recorded which). Some clones in this sample may be carry-over from other donors' samples. The CDR3 region is CTAPELAGPTDTQYF. CDR3 coding DNA: TGCACGGCTCCAGAACTAGCGGGGCCCACAGATACGCAGTATTTT.